The 22 T cell receptor beta chains below were found in one sample sequenced in a study of patients and donors after allogeneic stem cell transplantation. TCRdb called the RT-PCR reads again in MiXCR, with one record for every CDR3 protein. The sample includes about 960,000 distinct CDR3 sequences, roughly 18% of them seen just once. The sample comprised blood, either unsorted or a sorted T cell fraction (not recorded which). The receptors here all came from a human donor who was either an allogeneic HSCT recipient or a stem cell or donor lymphocyte infusion donor (not recorded which). It is not recorded whose cells these are; they may come from a transplant donor.

V and J are TRBV12-3 or TRBV12-4 and TRBJ1-3; 8 bases map to TRBD1. The CDR3 totals 15 residues. The ends lost 5 bases at V and 0 bases at J; junction bases unmatched: 3. The DNA of the CDR3 is TGTGCCAGCAGTCAGGGACAGGACTCTGGAAACACCATATATTTT. Protein: CASSQGQDSGNTIYF.

This clonotype was detected a few times. The chain employs TRBV12-3 or TRBV12-4 and TRBJ1-1; D remains ambiguous. The CDR3 extends over 16 amino acids. V gave up 5 bases and J gave up 1 base, with 17 bases separating them. The CDR3 bases are TGTGCCAGCAGTCCCCTCCTTTTAGATAAGAACACTGAAGCTTTCTTT. This gives the protein CASSPLLLDKNTEAFF.

At least ten counts were recorded for this clonotype. V gene TRBV7-2 combines with J gene TRBJ2-7, with D unclear. CDR3 size: 13 residues. V lost 2 bases, J lost 2 bases, and 7 bases lay in between. Germline values: CDR1 SGHTA, CDR2 FQGNSA. The CDR3 DNA follows: TGTGCCAGCAGCTTAAACGGAGCCTACGAGCAGTACTTC. Translated, it gives CASSLNGAYEQYF.

The rearrangement joins TRBV12-3 or TRBV12-4 to TRBJ2-1, with D perhaps matching TRBD1 (5 bases). The germline V and J ends were trimmed by 1 base and 11 bases, with 9 bases remaining between them. The CDR3 covers 12 residues. CDR3 nucleotides: TGTGCCAGCAGTTTAGATGGGGCCAAGCAGTTCTTC. Its protein is CASSLDGAKQFF.

The table lists this clonotype with a few counts. The chain is built from TRBV10-3 and TRBJ1-4; 7 nucleotides align to TRBD1. The CDR3 length is 14 residues. Per germline, CDR1 ENHRY and CDR2 SYGVKD. Unmatched junction bases numbered 3, after V lost 3 bases and J lost 5 bases. CDR3 amino acids: CAISDGGGNEKLFF. The DNA for the CDR3 is TGTGCCATCAGTGACGGAGGGGGCAATGAAAAACTGTTTTTT.

In this sample, this clonotype turned up a few times. The CDR3 is CSARDYQGNYGYTF. CDR3 bases: TGCAGTGCTAGAGATTACCAGGGAAACTATGGCTACACCTTC. The rearrangement links TRBV20-1 to TRBJ1-2, with a possible D match to TRBD1 (5 bases). This CDR3 is built from 14 residues. Trimming took off 0 bases at V and 2 bases at J, with 10 bases between the two ends. Germline-derived CDR1 and CDR2 are DFQATT and SNEGSKA (reference sequence).

The chain links TRBV5-1 to TRBJ2-3; the D gene is possibly TRBD1 (7 bases). The V and J ends lost 2 bases and 10 bases respectively, with 14 bases between them. Germline CDR1 SGHRS, CDR2 YFSETQ. This CDR3 spans 13 amino acids. The CDR3 reads CASSFVQGRPQYF. For the CDR3, the DNA is TGCGCCAGCAGCTTCGTACAGGGGAGGCCGCAGTATTTT.

The V and J genes are TRBV20-1 and TRBJ1-1, with 7 bases fitting TRBD1. The CDR3 has 12 amino acids. Unmatched junction bases numbered 6, after V lost 3 bases and J lost 8 bases. Germline V gene lookup returns CDR1 DFQATT and CDR2 SNEGSKA (reference sequence). The CDR3 spells CSARGVTGEAFF. DNA of the CDR3: TGCAGTGCTAGGGGGGTGACAGGGGAAGCTTTCTTT.

For this clonotype: With a much larger clone just one base away, this may be a read error. Because the CDR3 is missing its conserved closing phenylalanine or tryptophan, this is likely a read error. This chain uses TRBV28 with TRBJ2-1; no definite D call. Deletions cut 5 bases from V and 9 bases from J, with 20 bases between. Germline V lookup: CDR1 MDHEN, CDR2 SYDVKM. This CDR3 has 15 residues. The chain's CDR3 is CASSTADLPRTEQFL. In DNA form, the CDR3 reads TGTGCCAGCAGTACCGCTGACTTGCCCAGGACTGAGCAGTTCCTC.

The V call is TRBV20-1, the J call TRBJ2-2; tentative D call: TRBD1 (5 bases). Between the trimmed V and J ends, which lost 5 bases and 4 bases, there was a span of 11 bases. There are 13 residues in the CDR3. CDR1 DFQATT and CDR2 SNEGSKA come from the germline V gene (reference sequence). As DNA, the CDR3 is TGCAGTGCTTCCAGGGAAAGCACCGGGGAGCTGTTTTTT. Translation: CSASRESTGELFF.

This chain links TRBV4-2 with TRBJ2-6, with D tentatively TRBD1 (5 bases). The germline V gene has CDR1 LGHNA and CDR2 YNFKEQ. Trimming took off 4 bases at V and 2 bases at J, with 12 bases between the two ends. The CDR3 spans 16 residues. CDR3 nucleotides: TGTGCCAGCAGCCTTTCCGACAGTCCTGGGGCCAACGTCCTGACTTTC. Protein: CASSLSDSPGANVLTF.

V is TRBV5-6 and J is TRBJ2-6, with D unclear. This CDR3 region has 14 residues. Trimming took off 2 bases at V and 7 bases at J, with 10 bases between the two ends. The germline V gene encodes CDR1 SGHDT and CDR2 YYEEEE. The CDR3 reads CASSFRPGANVLTF. The CDR3 DNA is TGTGCCAGCAGCTTCCGCCCCGGCGCCAACGTCCTGACTTTC.

This clonotype has more than one count but fewer than ten. V and J are TRBV28 and TRBJ2-3; D is unclear. In germline, CDR1 is MDHEN, CDR2 SYDVKM. V was pared by 8 bases and J by 2 bases, with 14 bases between. The CDR3 length is 14 residues. CDR3 in amino acids: CASAPSRVTDTQYF. Here the CDR3 DNA reads TGTGCCAGCGCCCCGAGTAGGGTCACAGATACGCAGTATTTT.

The sample holds a few counts of this clonotype. The V gene is TRBV7-7, the J gene TRBJ2-3; possible D gene TRBD1, 5 bases. Trimming took 1 base from V and 4 from J, leaving 18 bases between them. The V gene's germline CDR1 is SSHAT and CDR2 FNYEAQ (reference sequence). The CDR3 has 17 residues. CDR3 DNA: TGTGCCAGCAGCTTAGGTGGGATCAAGAAAGGGGCAGATACGCAGTATTTT. Its translation: CASSLGGIKKGADTQYF.

This clonotype was picked up a small number of times. The V call is TRBV20-1, the J call TRBJ2-1; 7 nucleotides match TRBD1. V trimming: 2 bases; J trimming: 9 bases; junction bases outside the gene matches: 7. The germline V gene has CDR1 DFQATT and CDR2 SNEGSKA (reference sequence). The CDR3 covers 13 residues. The CDR3 nucleotides are TGCAGTGCTAGACCCGGACAGGCCCGTGAGCAGTTCTTC. This sequence encodes CSARPGQAREQFF.

This clonotype has at least ten counts. The chain uses TRBV12-3 or TRBV12-4 and TRBJ2-5; 8 nucleotides align to TRBD2. The CDR3 is 14 residues long. The V and J ends lost 3 bases and 2 bases, in that order; junction bases with no gene match: 2. CDR3 residues: CASSFLAGQETQYF. DNA for the CDR3: TGTGCCAGCAGTTTTTTAGCGGGACAAGAGACCCAGTACTTC.

The J gene is TRBJ1-2, the V gene TRBV3-1; D gene ambiguous. This CDR3 spans 14 amino acids. V was trimmed by 0 bases and J by 3 bases, leaving 8 bases between them. In germline, CDR1 is LGHDT, CDR2 YNNKEL (reference sequence). CDR3 nucleotide sequence: TGTGCCAGCAGCCAAGATTGGCAGTACTATGGCTACACCTTC. Translated, it gives CASSQDWQYYGYTF.

This clonotype was seen ten or more times. The chain employs TRBV10-3 and TRBJ2-1; D is possibly TRBD1 or TRBD2 (5 bases each). The V and J ends lost 0 bases and 14 bases respectively, with 11 bases between them. The CDR3 has 12 amino acids. Germline CDR1 ENHRY, CDR2 SYGVKD. The CDR3 loop reads CAISESSRGEFF. As DNA, the CDR3 is TGTGCCATCAGTGAGTCTTCGAGGGGCGAGTTCTTC.

This clonotype was counted a few times. The chain uses TRBV11-2 and TRBJ1-4; possibly TRBD1 for D (5 bases). The CDR3 consists of 17 residues. CDR1 is SGHAT, CDR2 FQNNGV, per germline. The V end was cut by 4 bases, the J end by 7 bases, with 22 bases between. CDR3 amino acids: CASSSSVGQGLGEKLFF. The DNA for the CDR3 is TGTGCCAGCAGCTCCTCTGTCGGGCAGGGCCTGGGTGAAAAACTGTTTTTT.

This clonotype was counted a few times. The chain combines TRBV11-1 with TRBJ1-6; D call uncertain. The V end lost 1 base, the J end lost 5 bases, and 9 bases lay between the germline ends. The CDR3 runs to 15 residues. In germline, CDR1 is SGHAT, CDR2 FQDESV (reference sequence). The CDR3 DNA reads as TGTGCCAGCAGCTTAGGCAGTTTCGATAATTCACCCCTCCACTTT. This sequence encodes CASSLGSFDNSPLHF.

This clonotype was recorded a few times. The chain employs TRBV20-1 and TRBJ2-5, with D possibly being TRBD2 (7 bases). Per the germline V gene, CDR1 is DFQATT and CDR2 is SNEGSKA (reference sequence). CDR3 size: 12 residues. Trimming took 4 bases from V and 7 from J, leaving 13 bases between them. The CDR3 loop reads CSAIGGAGTQYF. In DNA, the CDR3 is TGCAGTGCTATAGGGGGGGCAGGGACCCAGTACTTC.

V is TRBV29-1 and J is TRBJ2-7, with 10 bases aligning to TRBD1. With V trimmed by 0 bases and J by 3 bases, 5 bases remained unmatched. The CDR3 sequence is 15 residues long. Looked up from germline, CDR1 is SQVTM and CDR2 is ANQGSEA. The CDR3 is CSVEEPGQGHYEQYF. CDR3 nucleotide sequence: TGCAGCGTTGAAGAACCGGGACAGGGGCACTACGAGCAGTACTTC.